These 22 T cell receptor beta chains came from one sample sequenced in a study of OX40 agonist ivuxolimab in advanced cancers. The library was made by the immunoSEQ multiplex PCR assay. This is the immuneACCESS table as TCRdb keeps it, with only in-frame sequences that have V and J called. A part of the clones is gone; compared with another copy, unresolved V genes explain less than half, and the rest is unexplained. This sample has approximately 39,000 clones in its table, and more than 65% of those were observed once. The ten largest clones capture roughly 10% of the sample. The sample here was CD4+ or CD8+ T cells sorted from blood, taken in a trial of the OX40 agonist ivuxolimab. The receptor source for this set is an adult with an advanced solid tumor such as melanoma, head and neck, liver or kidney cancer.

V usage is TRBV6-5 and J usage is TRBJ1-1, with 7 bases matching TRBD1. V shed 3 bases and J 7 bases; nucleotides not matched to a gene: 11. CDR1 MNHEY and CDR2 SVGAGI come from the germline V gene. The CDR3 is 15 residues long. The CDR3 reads CASSYHQTGADEAFF. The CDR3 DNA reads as TGTGCCAGCAGTTATCACCAAACAGGGGCGGATGAAGCTTTCTTT.

This CDR3 is CASSLQGLQETQYF. CDR3 DNA sequence: TGTGCCAGCAGTTTACAAGGTCTTCAAGAGACCCAGTACTTC. V is TRBV28 and J is TRBJ2-5; unclear D gene. CDR3 length: 14 residues. Trimming removed 2 bases at V and 2 bases at J, with 9 bases between. Per germline, CDR1 MDHEN and CDR2 SYDVKM.

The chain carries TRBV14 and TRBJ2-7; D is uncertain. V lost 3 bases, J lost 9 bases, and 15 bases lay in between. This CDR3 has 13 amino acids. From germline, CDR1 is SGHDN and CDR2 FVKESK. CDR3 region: CASSQGNSVRQYF. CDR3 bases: TGTGCCAGCAGCCAGGGGAACAGCGTAAGGCAGTACTTC.

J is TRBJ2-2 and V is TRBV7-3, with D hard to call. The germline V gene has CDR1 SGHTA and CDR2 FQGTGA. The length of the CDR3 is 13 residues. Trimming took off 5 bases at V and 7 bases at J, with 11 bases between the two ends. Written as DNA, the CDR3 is TGTGCCAGCAGCCCGCCCATGAGCGGGGAGCTGTTTTTT. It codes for CASSPPMSGELFF.

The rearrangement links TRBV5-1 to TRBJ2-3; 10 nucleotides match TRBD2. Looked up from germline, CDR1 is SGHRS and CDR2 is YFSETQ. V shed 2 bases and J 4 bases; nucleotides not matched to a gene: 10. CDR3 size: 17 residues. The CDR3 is CASSFLGSSGGPDTQYF. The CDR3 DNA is TGCGCCAGCAGCTTTCTGGGAAGTAGCGGGGGGCCAGATACGCAGTATTTT.

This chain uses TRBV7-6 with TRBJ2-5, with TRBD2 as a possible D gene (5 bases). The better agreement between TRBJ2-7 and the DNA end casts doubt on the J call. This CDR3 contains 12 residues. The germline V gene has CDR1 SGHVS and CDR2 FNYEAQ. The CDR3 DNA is TGTGCCAGCAGCTCGGGGTGGGACGAGCAGTACTTC. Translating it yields CASSSGWDEQYF.

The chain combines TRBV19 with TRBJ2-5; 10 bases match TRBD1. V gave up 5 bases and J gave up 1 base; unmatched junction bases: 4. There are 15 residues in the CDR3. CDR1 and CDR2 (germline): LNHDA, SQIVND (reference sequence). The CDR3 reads CASSPGQGLQETQYF. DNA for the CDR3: TGTGCCAGTAGTCCGGGACAGGGGCTCCAAGAGACCCAGTACTTC. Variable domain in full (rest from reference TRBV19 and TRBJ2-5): DGGITQSPKYLFRKEGQNVTLSCEQNLNHDAMYWYRQDPGQGLRLIYYSQIVNDFQKGDIAEGYSVSREKKESFPLTVTSAQKNPTAFYLCASSPGQGLQETQYFGPGTRLLVL.

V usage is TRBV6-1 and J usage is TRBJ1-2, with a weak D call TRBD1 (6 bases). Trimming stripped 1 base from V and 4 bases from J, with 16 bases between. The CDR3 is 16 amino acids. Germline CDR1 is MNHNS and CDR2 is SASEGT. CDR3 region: CASSEEDSEGGYGYTF. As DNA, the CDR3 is TGTGCCAGCAGTGAAGAGGACAGCGAAGGTGGCTATGGCTACACCTTC.

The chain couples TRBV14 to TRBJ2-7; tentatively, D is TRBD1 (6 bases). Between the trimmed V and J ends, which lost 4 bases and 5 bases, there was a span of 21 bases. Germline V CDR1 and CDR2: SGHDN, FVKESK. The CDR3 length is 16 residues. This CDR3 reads CASSPRDSTGRDEQYF. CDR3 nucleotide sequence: TGTGCCAGCAGCCCCAGAGATTCGACAGGTCGGGACGAGCAGTACTTC. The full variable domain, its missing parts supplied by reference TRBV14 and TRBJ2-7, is EAGVTQFPSHSVIEKGQTVTLRCDPISGHDNLYWYRRVMGKEIKFLLHFVKESKQDESGMPNNRFLAERTGGTYSTLKVQPAELEDSGVYFCASSPRDSTGRDEQYFGPGTRLTVT.

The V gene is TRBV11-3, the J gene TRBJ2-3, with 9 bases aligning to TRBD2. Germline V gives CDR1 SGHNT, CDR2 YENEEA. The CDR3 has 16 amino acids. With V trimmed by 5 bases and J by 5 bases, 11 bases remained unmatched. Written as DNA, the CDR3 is TGTGCCAGCAGCACTCGGACTAGCGCCGGTGGAGATACGCAGTATTTT. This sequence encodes CASSTRTSAGGDTQYF.

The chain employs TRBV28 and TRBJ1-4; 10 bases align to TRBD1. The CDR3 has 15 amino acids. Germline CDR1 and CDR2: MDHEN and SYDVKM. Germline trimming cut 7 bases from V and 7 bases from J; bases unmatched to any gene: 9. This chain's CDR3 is CASTGRGQGGEKLFF. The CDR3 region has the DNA TGTGCCAGCACCGGGCGTGGACAGGGGGGTGAAAAACTGTTTTTT.

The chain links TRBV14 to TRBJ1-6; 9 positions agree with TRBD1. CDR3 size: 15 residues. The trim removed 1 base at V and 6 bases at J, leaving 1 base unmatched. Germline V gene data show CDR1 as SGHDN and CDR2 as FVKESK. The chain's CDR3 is CASSQAGQGNSPLHF. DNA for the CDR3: TGTGCCAGCAGCCAAGCGGGACAGGGTAATTCACCCCTCCACTTT. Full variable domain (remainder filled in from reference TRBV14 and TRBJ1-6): EAGVTQFPSHSVIEKGQTVTLRCDPISGHDNLYWYRRVMGKEIKFLLHFVKESKQDESGMPNNRFLAERTGGTYSTLKVQPAELEDSGVYFCASSQAGQGNSPLHFGNGTRLTVT.

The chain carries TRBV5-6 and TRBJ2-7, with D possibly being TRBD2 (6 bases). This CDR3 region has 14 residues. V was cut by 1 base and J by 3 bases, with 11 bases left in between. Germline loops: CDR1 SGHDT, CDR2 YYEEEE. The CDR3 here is CASSLRAGFYEQYF. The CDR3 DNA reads TGTGCCAGCAGCTTGAGGGCGGGGTTCTACGAGCAGTACTTC. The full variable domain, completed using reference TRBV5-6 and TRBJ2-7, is DAGVTQSPTHLIKTRGQQVTLRCSPKSGHDTVSWYQQALGQGPQFIFQYYEEEERQRGNFPDRFSGHQFPNYSSELNVNALLLGDSALYLCASSLRAGFYEQYFGPGTRLTVT.

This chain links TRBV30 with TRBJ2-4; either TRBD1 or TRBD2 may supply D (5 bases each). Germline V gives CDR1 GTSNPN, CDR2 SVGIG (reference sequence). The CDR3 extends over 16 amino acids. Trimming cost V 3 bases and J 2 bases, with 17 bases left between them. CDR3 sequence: CAWSHRSWGTKNIQYF. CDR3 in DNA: TGTGCCTGGAGCCATAGGTCCTGGGGGACCAAAAACATTCAGTACTTC.

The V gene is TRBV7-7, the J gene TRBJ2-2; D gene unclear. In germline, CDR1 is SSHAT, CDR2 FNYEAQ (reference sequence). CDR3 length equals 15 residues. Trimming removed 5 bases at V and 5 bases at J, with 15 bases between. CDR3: CASSQRPGPTGELFF. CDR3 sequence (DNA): TGTGCCAGCAGCCAAAGACCCGGCCCTACCGGGGAGCTGTTTTTT.

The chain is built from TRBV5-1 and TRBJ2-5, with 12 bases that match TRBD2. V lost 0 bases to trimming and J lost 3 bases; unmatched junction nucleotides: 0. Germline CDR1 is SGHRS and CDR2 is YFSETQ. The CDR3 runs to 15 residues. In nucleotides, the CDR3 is TGCGCCAGCAGCTTGGGGACTAGCGGGGAAGAGACCCAGTACTTC. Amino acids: CASSLGTSGEETQYF.

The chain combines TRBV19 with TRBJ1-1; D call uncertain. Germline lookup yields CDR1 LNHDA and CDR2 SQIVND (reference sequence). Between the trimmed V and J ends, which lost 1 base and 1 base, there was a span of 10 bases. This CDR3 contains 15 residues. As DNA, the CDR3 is TGTGCCAGTAGTATAGGCCAGGCTCGGAACACTGAAGCTTTCTTT. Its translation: CASSIGQARNTEAFF.

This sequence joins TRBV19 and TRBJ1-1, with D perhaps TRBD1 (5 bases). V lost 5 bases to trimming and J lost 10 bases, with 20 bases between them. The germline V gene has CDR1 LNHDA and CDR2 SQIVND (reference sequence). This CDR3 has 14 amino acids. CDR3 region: CASSLYARPQGAFF. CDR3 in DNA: TGTGCCAGTAGTCTATACGCGCGTCCTCAGGGAGCTTTCTTT.

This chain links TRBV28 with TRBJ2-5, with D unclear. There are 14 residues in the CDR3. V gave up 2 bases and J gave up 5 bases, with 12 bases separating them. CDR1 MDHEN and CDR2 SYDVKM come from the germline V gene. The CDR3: CASSLRDLRETQYF. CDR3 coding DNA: TGTGCCAGCAGTTTACGCGACTTGCGGGAGACCCAGTACTTC.

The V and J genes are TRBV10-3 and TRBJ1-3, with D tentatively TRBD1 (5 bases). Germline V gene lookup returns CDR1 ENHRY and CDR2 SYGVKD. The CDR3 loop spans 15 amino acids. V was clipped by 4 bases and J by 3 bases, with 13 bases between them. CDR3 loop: CAISVGGSFGNTIYF. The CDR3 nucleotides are TGTGCCATCAGTGTCGGGGGGAGTTTTGGAAACACCATATATTTT.

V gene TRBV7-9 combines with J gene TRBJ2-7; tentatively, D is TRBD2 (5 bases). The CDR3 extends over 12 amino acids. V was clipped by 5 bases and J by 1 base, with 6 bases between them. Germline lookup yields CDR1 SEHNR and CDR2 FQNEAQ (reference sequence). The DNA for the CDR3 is TGTGCCAGCAGCGAGGGATCCTACGAGCAGTACTTC. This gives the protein CASSEGSYEQYF.

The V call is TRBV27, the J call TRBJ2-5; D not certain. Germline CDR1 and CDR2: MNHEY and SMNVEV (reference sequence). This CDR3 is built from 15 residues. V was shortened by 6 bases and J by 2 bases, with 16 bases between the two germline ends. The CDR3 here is CASRPKPQVQETQYF. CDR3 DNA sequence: TGTGCCAGCAGACCGAAGCCCCAGGTACAAGAGACCCAGTACTTC.